A single sample is the source of the 4 T cell receptor beta chains below, sequenced in a study of regulatory T cells in long-lasting Graves disease. Time point given: persistent/refractory GD, antithyroid drugs over 5 years with positive TRAb. Extracted PBMC RNA gave rise to the TCR library. Arm-PCR of CDR3 regions and iRepertoire HTBI primers were the basis on which TCR beta libraries were built. TCRdb fed the multiplex PCR reads into MiXCR, producing one record per CDR3 protein. The sample holds over 350,000 distinct CDR3 sequences, roughly 20% seen once. Material: peripheral blood mononuclear cells (PBMCs), obtained when the disease was refractory, from a patient treated with antithyroid drugs. Source of these receptors: a female donor with Graves disease.

This clonotype has more than one count but fewer than ten. V usage is TRBV6-2 or TRBV6-3 and J usage is TRBJ2-7, with TRBD1 identical over 9 bases. This CDR3 contains 15 residues. With V trimmed by 6 bases and J by 3 bases, 9 bases remained unmatched. CDR1 and CDR2 from the germline V gene are MNHEY and SVGEGT. CDR3 sequence: CASSQGQGPYYEQYF. The DNA for the CDR3 is TGTGCCAGCAGCCAGGGACAGGGCCCTTACTACGAGCAGTACTTC.

This chain uses TRBV11-1 with TRBJ2-6; no definite D call. Between the trimmed V and J ends, which lost 5 bases and 8 bases, there was a span of 13 bases. Germline CDR1 and CDR2: SGHAT and FQDESV (reference sequence). The CDR3 has 14 residues. DNA of the CDR3: TGTGCCAGCAGCCCCAAGGAGTTGCCCAACGTCCTGACTTTC. Encoded protein: CASSPKELPNVLTF.

The chain employs TRBV6-2 or TRBV6-3 and TRBJ2-1, with TRBD2 as a possible D gene (6 bases). Germline V gene sequence: CDR1 MNHEY, CDR2 SVGEGT. V was cut by 4 bases and J by 9 bases, with 22 bases left in between. The CDR3 totals 16 residues. The CDR3 sequence is CASSSVPGLTGIEQFF. CDR3 nucleotide sequence: TGTGCCAGCAGTTCCGTTCCGGGACTCACCGGAATTGAGCAGTTCTTC.

The rearrangement joins TRBV6-1 to TRBJ2-5, with D hard to call. Trimming shortened V by 3 bases and J by 3 bases, and 11 bases separated the two germline ends. CDR1 and CDR2 from the germline V gene are MNHNS and SASEGT. There are 14 residues in the CDR3. The CDR3 DNA is TGTGCCAGCAGTGACTCCCCGATGGAAGAGACCCAGTACTTC. Amino acids: CASSDSPMEETQYF.